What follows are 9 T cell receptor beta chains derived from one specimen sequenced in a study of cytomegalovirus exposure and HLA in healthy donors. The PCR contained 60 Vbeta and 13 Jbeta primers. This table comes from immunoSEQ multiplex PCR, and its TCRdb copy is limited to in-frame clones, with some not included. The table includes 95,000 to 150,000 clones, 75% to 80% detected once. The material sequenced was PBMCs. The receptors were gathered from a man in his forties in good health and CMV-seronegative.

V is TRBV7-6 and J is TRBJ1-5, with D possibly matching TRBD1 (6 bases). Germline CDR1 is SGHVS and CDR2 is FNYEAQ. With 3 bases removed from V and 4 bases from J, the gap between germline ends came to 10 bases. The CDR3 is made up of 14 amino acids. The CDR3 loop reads CASSLSGVNQPQHF. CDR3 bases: TGTGCCAGCAGCTTGTCAGGGGTAAATCAGCCCCAGCATTTT.

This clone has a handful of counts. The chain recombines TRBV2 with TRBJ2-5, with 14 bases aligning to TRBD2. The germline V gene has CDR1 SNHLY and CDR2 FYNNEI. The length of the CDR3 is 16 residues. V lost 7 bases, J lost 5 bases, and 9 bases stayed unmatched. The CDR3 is CASMGLAGVIRETQYF. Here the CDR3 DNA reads TGTGCCAGCATGGGACTAGCGGGGGTGATAAGGGAGACCCAGTACTTC.

The CDR3: CASKGTGYTLGYTF. DNA of the CDR3: TGTGCCAGCAAAGGAACAGGGTATACGTTGGGCTACACCTTC. This rearrangement joins TRBV2 to TRBJ1-2; TRBD1 might be the D (6 bases). Trimming left V 7 bases short and J 8 bases short, with 20 bases between. CDR3 size: 14 residues. CDR1 SNHLY and CDR2 FYNNEI come from the germline V gene. Variable domain in full (rest from reference TRBV2 and TRBJ1-2): EPEVTQTPSHQVTQMGQEVILRCVPISNHLYFYWYRQILGQKVEFLVSFYNNEISEKSEIFDDQFSVERPDGSNFTLKIRSTKLEDSAMYFCASKGTGYTLGYTFGSGTRLTVV.

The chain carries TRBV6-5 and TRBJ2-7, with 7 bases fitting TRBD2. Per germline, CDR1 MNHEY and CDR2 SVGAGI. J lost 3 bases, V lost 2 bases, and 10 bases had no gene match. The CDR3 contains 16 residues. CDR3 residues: CASSYAGTKFVYEQYF. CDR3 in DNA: TGTGCCAGCAGTTACGCCGGGACTAAATTTGTCTACGAGCAGTACTTC.

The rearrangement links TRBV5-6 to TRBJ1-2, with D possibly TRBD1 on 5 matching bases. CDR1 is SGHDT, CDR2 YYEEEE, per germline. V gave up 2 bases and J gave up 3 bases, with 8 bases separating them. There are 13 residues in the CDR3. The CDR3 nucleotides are TGTGCCAGCAGCTTTTGGGGGGACTATGGCTACACCTTC. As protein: CASSFWGDYGYTF.

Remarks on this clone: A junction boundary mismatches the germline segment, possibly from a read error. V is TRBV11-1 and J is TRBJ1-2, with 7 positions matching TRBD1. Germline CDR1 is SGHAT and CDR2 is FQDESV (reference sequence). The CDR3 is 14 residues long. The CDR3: CASSQVPGQYSFIF. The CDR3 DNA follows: TGTGCCAGCAGCCAGGTCCCGGGACAGTACTCCTTTATCTTC.

CDR3 in amino acids: CASSGGVRGRGAFF. In nucleotides, the CDR3 is TGTGCCAGCAGCGGGGGCGTTAGGGGGCGCGGAGCTTTCTTT. The chain links TRBV7-6 to TRBJ1-1; 7 bases agree with TRBD1. Trimming took 5 bases from V and 10 from J; bases not matched to a gene: 13. This CDR3 has 14 residues. Germline V lookup: CDR1 SGHVS, CDR2 FNYEAQ.

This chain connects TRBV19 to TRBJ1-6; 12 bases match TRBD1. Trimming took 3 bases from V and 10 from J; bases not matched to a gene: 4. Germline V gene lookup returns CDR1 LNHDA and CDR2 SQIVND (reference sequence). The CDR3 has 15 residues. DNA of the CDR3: TGTGCCAGTAGTATTTTGGGACAGGGGGCCTCACCCCTCCACTTT. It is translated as CASSILGQGASPLHF.

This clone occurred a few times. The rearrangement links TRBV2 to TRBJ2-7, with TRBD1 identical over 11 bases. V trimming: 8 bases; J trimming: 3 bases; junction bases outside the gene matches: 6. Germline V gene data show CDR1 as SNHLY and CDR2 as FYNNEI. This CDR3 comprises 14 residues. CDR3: CASHPGQGVYEQYF. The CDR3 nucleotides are TGTGCCAGCCACCCGGGACAGGGGGTCTACGAGCAGTACTTC.